The source of this TCR beta chain is a study of T cell repertoires in ileal Crohn's disease. The wider study: Surgery for a complication: stricturing in approximately 60%, penetrating in roughly 40%. About half of patients got postoperative therapy: roughly 12 thiopurines, roughly 19 anti-TNF.

Time point defined: neoterminal ileum biopsy at postoperative endoscopy, about 6 months after surgery. Germline V gene data show CDR1 as SGHAT and CDR2 as FQDESV (reference sequence). This CDR3 is built from 18 residues. Losses at the gene ends were 1 base for V and 2 bases for J; bases not matched to a gene: 8. The study's findings and limits: Clonality above 26.8% at surgery always came with endoscopic recurrence. Compared with non-smokers, active smokers at surgery showed more clonal expansions.

Clones were sequenced by immunoSEQ multiplex PCR, and TCRdb holds only the in-frame ones, with some missing. The sample records 4,500 to 7,000 clones, under 75% being singletons. Regarding this clone: Its matching antigen is unknown.

The material sequenced was ileal tissue. The receptor was isolated from an adult with Crohn's disease. The chain has TRBV11-1 and TRBJ2-1; 10 bases fit TRBD2. The CDR3 nucleotides read TGTGCCAGCAGCTTAGTGCGGCAGCGGGGGGGAACCTACAATGAGCAGTTCTTC. As protein: CASSLVRQRGGTYNEQFF.